The present T cell receptor (beta chain) was sequenced within a study of CD8 T cells in Susac syndrome. V lost 7 bases to trimming and J lost 2 bases, with 17 bases between them. Looked up from germline, CDR1 is SQVTM and CDR2 is ANQGSEA. CDR3 length: 14 amino acids. An input of about 0.45 to 1 ug of RNA was subjected to reverse transcription using random hexamers. One entry per CDR3 protein results from TCRdb running MiXCR on the immunoSEQ multiplex PCR reads. The data show roughly 80,000 distinct CDR3 sequences, 94% seen once. This chain connects TRBV29-1 to TRBJ2-5, with D possibly TRBD2 on 5 matching bases. This receptor was identified in a human donor in good health. The sequenced material came from CD8+ T cells from PBMCs. In DNA, the CDR3 is TGCAGCGCCACGAGGGTTGGCCTTCAAGAGACCCAGTACTTC. Translating gives CSATRVGLQETQYF.